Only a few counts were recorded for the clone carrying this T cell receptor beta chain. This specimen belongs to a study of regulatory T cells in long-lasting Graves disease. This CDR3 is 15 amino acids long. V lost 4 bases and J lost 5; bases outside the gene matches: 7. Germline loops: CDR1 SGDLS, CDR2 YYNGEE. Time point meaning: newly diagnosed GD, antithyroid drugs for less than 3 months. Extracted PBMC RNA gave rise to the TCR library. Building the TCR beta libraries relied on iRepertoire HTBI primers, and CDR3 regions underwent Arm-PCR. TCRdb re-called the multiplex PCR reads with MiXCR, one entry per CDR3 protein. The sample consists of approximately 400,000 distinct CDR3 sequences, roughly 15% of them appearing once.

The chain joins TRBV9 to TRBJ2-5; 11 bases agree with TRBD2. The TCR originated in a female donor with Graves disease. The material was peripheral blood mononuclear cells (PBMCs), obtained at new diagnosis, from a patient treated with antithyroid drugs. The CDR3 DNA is TGTGCCAGCAGCCCTAGCGGGAGGAGTGGGGAGACCCAGTACTTC. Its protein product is CASSPSGRSGETQYF.